This passage covers 29 T cell receptor beta chains from one sample sequenced in a study of shared clonotypes between healthy human individuals. The data were produced by immunoSEQ multiplex PCR, yet TCRdb's version contains in-frame clones alone and is incomplete. The sample lists about 2 million clones, roughly 95% occurring once. Terminally differentiated effector memory CD45RA+ cells were excluded from the naive CD8 cells, which were CD45RO-negative and positively selected for CCR7. Material: naive CD8+ T cells sorted from blood. These receptors came from a young man in good health.

The chain's CDR3 is CASSRGQGAYNEQFF. CDR3 sequence (DNA): TGTGCCAGCAGCCGGGGACAGGGTGCCTACAATGAGCAGTTCTTC. V and J are TRBV27 and TRBJ2-1; TRBD1 matches 9 bases. The J segment lost 2 bases and the V segment lost 6 bases, leaving 5 bases of the junction unmatched. Germline lookup yields CDR1 MNHEY and CDR2 SMNVEV (reference sequence). This CDR3 has 15 residues.

The J gene is TRBJ2-7, the V gene TRBV10-3; D is perhaps TRBD2 (5 bases). The V gene lost 6 bases and the J gene lost 1 base, with 16 bases spanning the gap. The CDR3 is 15 amino acids. Germline lookup yields CDR1 ENHRY and CDR2 SYGVKD. The CDR3 sequence: CAIRPELAPSYEQYF. The CDR3 nucleotides are TGTGCCATCAGGCCCGAGCTAGCTCCATCCTACGAGCAGTACTTC.

This rearrangement joins TRBV13 to TRBJ2-7; TRBD1 might be the D (6 bases). CDR1 is PRHDT, CDR2 FYEKMQ, per germline (reference sequence). The CDR3 covers 13 residues. Trimming left V 5 bases short and J 6 bases short, with 14 bases between. In DNA, the CDR3 is TGTGCCAGCAGCATCCGATCAGGGGCCGAGCAGTACTTC. Translation gives CASSIRSGAEQYF.

This chain uses TRBV18 with TRBJ2-5, with D possibly being TRBD1 (6 bases). V was cut by 0 bases and J by 2 bases, with 16 bases left in between. The germline V gene encodes CDR1 KGHSH and CDR2 LQKENI. The CDR3 length is 17 residues. The CDR3: CASSPPNRAVLQETQYF. CDR3 coding DNA: TGTGCCAGCTCACCACCTAACAGGGCGGTATTGCAAGAGACCCAGTACTTC. Full variable domain (outside the CDR3, taken from reference TRBV18 and TRBJ2-5): NAGVMQNPRHLVRRRGQEARLRCSPMKGHSHVYWYRQLPEEGLKFMVYLQKENIIDESGMPKERFSAEFPKEGPSILRIQQVVRGDSAAYFCASSPPNRAVLQETQYFGPGTRLLVL.

The rearrangement links TRBV7-2 to TRBJ2-4; 9 bases are shared with TRBD1. Per germline, CDR1 SGHTA and CDR2 FQGNSA. The CDR3 is 16 amino acids. J was trimmed by 9 bases and V by 5 bases; bases with no gene match: 14. In nucleotides, the CDR3 is TGTGCCAGCAGCCAGAGCCCCGGACAGGGGTTGTTCATTCAGTACTTC. Amino acids: CASSQSPGQGLFIQYF.

V and J are TRBV27 and TRBJ1-5, with 9 bases matching TRBD1. V was pared by 6 bases and J by 6 bases, with 9 bases of the junction left unmatched. Germline lookup yields CDR1 MNHEY and CDR2 SMNVEV (reference sequence). The CDR3 runs to 15 residues. The CDR3 DNA reads TGTGCCAGCAGCCCGGGACAGGGATTTTTTCAGCCCCAGCATTTT. This codes for CASSPGQGFFQPQHF.

V and J are TRBV18 and TRBJ2-1; D gene uncertain. CDR1 and CDR2 from the germline V gene are KGHSH and LQKENI. V was shortened by 3 bases and J by 9 bases, with 12 bases between the two germline ends. The CDR3 is made up of 13 amino acids. CDR3 nucleotides: TGTGCCAGCTCACCGCCCTGGGAAGCTGAGCAGTTCTTC. It yields the protein CASSPPWEAEQFF.

The V call is TRBV6-1, the J call TRBJ2-7; D tentatively fits TRBD1 or TRBD2 (5 bases each). Germline V gene data show CDR1 as MNHNS and CDR2 as SASEGT. The CDR3 is made up of 15 amino acids. With 6 bases removed from V and 4 bases from J, the gap between germline ends came to 19 bases. The CDR3 spells CASRLTGTVVYEQYF. CDR3 DNA sequence: TGTGCCAGCAGACTGACCGGGACGGTAGTTTACGAGCAGTACTTC.

This clone has just one count. The chain combines TRBV7-8 with TRBJ2-3, with TRBD2 matching over 7 bases. Germline assignment: CDR1 SGHVS and CDR2 FQNEAQ. CDR3 size: 16 residues. Unmatched junction bases numbered 11, after V lost 4 bases and J lost 4 bases. The CDR3 is CASSSPWGGSADTQYF. The CDR3 coding sequence is TGTGCCAGCAGCTCACCCTGGGGCGGGAGCGCAGATACGCAGTATTTT.

The chain couples TRBV5-1 to TRBJ1-1; D is unresolved. CDR3 length: 15 amino acids. Germline CDR1 reads SGHRS; CDR2 reads YFSETQ. Trimming shortened V by 3 bases and J by 5 bases, and 17 bases separated the two germline ends. The CDR3 nucleotides are TGCGCCAGCAGCTCCGCTGAAATCTACGGGACTGAAGCTTTCTTT. Protein: CASSSAEIYGTEAFF.

The chain uses TRBV4-2 and TRBJ2-1, with no clear D. There are 12 residues in the CDR3. Trimming removed 4 bases from V and 7 bases from J, with 8 bases in between. CDR1 LGHNA and CDR2 YNFKEQ come from the germline V gene. CDR3 loop: CASSPSRNEQFF. CDR3 nucleotide sequence: TGTGCCAGCAGCCCCTCTAGGAATGAGCAGTTCTTC.

The V and J genes are TRBV4-1 and TRBJ1-5; D unresolved. CDR1 is MGHRA and CDR2 is YSYEKL in the germline V gene. This CDR3 has 13 residues. Trimming shortened V by 0 bases and J by 5 bases, and 5 bases separated the two germline ends. CDR3 DNA: TGCGCCAGCAGCCAAGAACCCTATCAGCCCCAGCATTTT. Translation gives CASSQEPYQPQHF.

The chain links TRBV28 to TRBJ1-4; unclear D gene. CDR1 and CDR2 (germline): MDHEN, SYDVKM. V was cut by 5 bases and J by 2 bases, with 15 bases left in between. This CDR3 is 16 amino acids long. The CDR3 is CASSATLVSTNEKLFF. DNA for the CDR3: TGTGCCAGCAGTGCCACTTTGGTGAGCACTAATGAAAAACTGTTTTTT.

Concerning this clone: Other nucleotide sequences from this sample produce the same CDR3. The rearrangement links TRBV28 to TRBJ2-7; a possible D gene is TRBD2 (5 bases). There are 12 residues in the CDR3. Per the germline V gene, CDR1 is MDHEN and CDR2 is SYDVKM. Trimming shortened V by 6 bases and J by 4 bases, and 10 bases separated the two germline ends. The CDR3 coding sequence is TGTGCCAGCAGCCGGGGATATTACGAGCAGTACTTC. Its protein product is CASSRGYYEQYF.

The chain employs TRBV5-1 and TRBJ2-7, with a tentative D call TRBD2 (7 bases). The CDR3 covers 18 residues. Between the trimmed V and J ends, which lost 4 bases and 4 bases, there was a span of 27 bases. In germline, CDR1 is SGHRS, CDR2 YFSETQ. Written as DNA, the CDR3 is TGCGCCAGCAGCAATGATCTCGTTACCCCGGGGGGCCCTTACGAGCAGTACTTC. It encodes CASSNDLVTPGGPYEQYF.

The chain uses TRBV2 and TRBJ2-1, with D uncertain. The V end lost 7 bases, the J end lost 12 bases, and 19 bases lay between the germline ends. The CDR3 is 13 amino acids. Germline V gene sequence: CDR1 SNHLY, CDR2 FYNNEI. The CDR3 here is CASTNGGSGLQFF. DNA of the CDR3: TGTGCCAGCACTAATGGTGGTTCAGGCCTGCAGTTCTTC. Filled out from reference TRBV2 and TRBJ2-1, the complete variable domain reads EPEVTQTPSHQVTQMGQEVILRCVPISNHLYFYWYRQILGQKVEFLVSFYNNEISEKSEIFDDQFSVERPDGSNFTLKIRSTKLEDSAMYFCASTNGGSGLQFFGPGTRLTVL.

In the case of this clone: Other DNA sequences in the sample encode the same CDR3. The genes are TRBV10-1 and TRBJ2-7; TRBD2 agrees at 7 bases. The CDR3 loop spans 14 amino acids. CDR1 is WNHNN and CDR2 is SYGVQD in the germline V gene (reference sequence). V lost 3 bases to trimming and J lost 2 bases; unmatched junction nucleotides: 4. The CDR3 region has the DNA TGCGCCAGCAGTGAATCGGGGGGAACCTACGAGCAGTACTTC. Encoded protein: CASSESGGTYEQYF.

This chain joins TRBV13 and TRBJ2-3; tentative D call: TRBD2 (6 bases). The CDR3 extends over 16 amino acids. Between the trimmed V and J ends, which lost 5 bases and 2 bases, there was a span of 17 bases. Germline CDR1 and CDR2: PRHDT and FYEKMQ (reference sequence). The CDR3 loop reads CASSRRVSGLTDTQYF. Written as DNA, the CDR3 is TGTGCCAGCAGCCGAAGGGTTAGCGGACTCACAGATACGCAGTATTTT. Drawing the rest from reference TRBV13 and TRBJ2-3, the complete variable domain is AAGVIQSPRHLIKEKRETATLKCYPIPRHDTVYWYQQGPGQDPQFLISFYEKMQSDKGSIPDRFSAQQFSDYHSELNMSSLELGDSALYFCASSRRVSGLTDTQYFGPGTRLTVL.

The chain couples TRBV27 to TRBJ2-3; no clear D gene. The germline V and J ends were trimmed by 8 bases and 5 bases, with 11 bases remaining between them. The CDR3 covers 12 residues. The germline V gene has CDR1 MNHEY and CDR2 SMNVEV (reference sequence). The chain's CDR3 is CASSLLIDTQYF. The CDR3 coding sequence is TGTGCCAGCTCTCTCCTCATAGATACGCAGTATTTT.

The V gene is TRBV6-1, the J gene TRBJ2-1; 9 bases map to TRBD2. CDR1 and CDR2 from the germline V gene are MNHNS and SASEGT. The CDR3 totals 16 residues. Trimming cost V 3 bases and J 0 bases; bases outside gene matches: 3. The DNA of the CDR3 is TGTGCCAGCAGTGACCTAGCGGGGCCCTCCTACAATGAGCAGTTCTTC. This gives the protein CASSDLAGPSYNEQFF.

This chain links TRBV9 with TRBJ1-2, with D perhaps TRBD1 (5 bases). Deletions cut 0 bases from V and 2 bases from J, with 11 bases between. Germline V gene sequence: CDR1 SGDLS, CDR2 YYNGEE. The CDR3 covers 15 residues. The CDR3 DNA follows: TGTGCCAGCAGCGTAGGCGGGGGACTGAACTATGGCTACACCTTC. This gives the protein CASSVGGGLNYGYTF.

This rearrangement joins TRBV5-4 to TRBJ2-7; D unresolved. V was cut by 4 bases and J by 5 bases, with 13 bases left in between. CDR1 and CDR2 (germline): SGHNT, YYREEE (reference sequence). The CDR3 covers 13 residues. CDR3: CASSRRVLDEQYF. The CDR3 bases are TGTGCCAGCAGCCGTAGGGTTCTGGACGAGCAGTACTTC.

This chain links TRBV7-2 with TRBJ2-1; no clear D gene. CDR1 is SGHTA and CDR2 is FQGNSA in the germline V gene. V dropped 0 bases and J dropped 11 bases, with 11 bases sitting between them. This CDR3 is built from 13 residues. This CDR3 reads CASSLALPPKQFF. The CDR3 DNA is TGTGCCAGCAGCTTAGCACTCCCTCCAAAGCAGTTCTTC.

This clone was seen just once. V and J are TRBV15 and TRBJ2-1, with 7 positions matching TRBD2. Germline CDR1 LNHNV, CDR2 YYDKDF (reference sequence). The CDR3 has 16 residues. The V gene end was trimmed by 7 bases and the J gene end by 5 bases; junction bases not matched to a gene: 14. In DNA, the CDR3 is TGTGCCACCACGACAGCGGGATCCGCTGAAGACAATGAGCAGTTCTTC. Translating it yields CATTTAGSAEDNEQFF.

The chain carries TRBV7-9 and TRBJ2-2; D not resolved. Germline CDR1 reads SEHNR; CDR2 reads FQNEAQ (reference sequence). Trimming removed 5 bases at V and 6 bases at J, with 10 bases between. The CDR3 loop spans 13 amino acids. The CDR3 spells CASSPGFPGELFF. The CDR3, as DNA: TGTGCCAGCAGCCCCGGCTTCCCCGGGGAGCTGTTTTTT.

Note on this clone: The same CDR3 arises from other DNA sequences in this sample as well. The chain combines TRBV5-1 with TRBJ2-7, with TRBD1 identical over 9 bases. Trimming removed 4 bases from V and 1 base from J; junction bases left unmatched: 6. The CDR3 is made up of 15 amino acids. Germline V gene data show CDR1 as SGHRS and CDR2 as YFSETQ. CDR3 sequence reads: CASSKGQGTSYEQYF. Here the CDR3 DNA reads TGCGCCAGCAGCAAAGGACAGGGGACATCCTACGAGCAGTACTTC.

The chain combines TRBV27 with TRBJ2-1, with 10 bases aligning to TRBD2. The V and J ends lost 2 bases and 7 bases, in that order; junction bases with no gene match: 2. The CDR3 contains 14 residues. The germline gives CDR1 MNHEY, CDR2 SMNVEV (reference sequence). The CDR3 sequence is CASSLVSGGNEQFF. In DNA, the CDR3 is TGTGCCAGCAGTTTAGTTAGCGGGGGGAATGAGCAGTTCTTC.

The chain recombines TRBV19 with TRBJ2-7, with no clear D. This CDR3 is built from 14 residues. Germline-derived CDR1 and CDR2 are LNHDA and SQIVND (reference sequence). Trimming stripped 0 bases from V and 3 bases from J, with 9 bases between. CDR3 in DNA: TGTGCCAGTAGTATAGATATGGGCCACTACGAGCAGTACTTC. This codes for CASSIDMGHYEQYF.

The chain couples TRBV6-5 to TRBJ1-1; D ambiguous. The CDR3 is 13 amino acids. Germline V CDR1 and CDR2: MNHEY, SVGAGI. V dropped 0 bases and J dropped 7 bases, with 9 bases sitting between them. The CDR3 is CASSYSISIEAFF. CDR3 sequence (DNA): TGTGCCAGCAGTTACTCGATTTCCATTGAAGCTTTCTTT.